The next 28 T cell receptor beta chains were all read from a single sample in a study of T-cell memory formation after mild COVID-19 listed by TCRdb under 2021. The library was built by means of 5' RACE. Sequenced on an Illumina NovaSeq 6000. TCRdb redid the processing of the public reads, applying fastp at Q25 and MiXCR, and retained in-frame beta chains. Each CDR3 protein appears once, grouped with its most common genes and DNA. This sample gives more than 250,000 distinct CDR3 sequences in total; over 15% of them show up just once. Around 20% of the sample lies in the top ten. Sequencing was carried out using PBMCs or a T cell subset sorted from them (not recorded which). The receptor set was obtained from a man between 18 and 29 years old who had mild COVID-19 (a few samples of this study predate the infection). The sample titles of this study are shuffled in the database, so cell type and time point are left out; the donor was told from shared clones.

This clonotype was seen ten or more times. The chain has TRBV4-3 and TRBJ2-7, with TRBD2 matching 9 bases. Germline V CDR1 and CDR2: LGHNA, YSLEER. CDR3 length: 16 amino acids. The junction had 7 bases not matched to a gene; V was cut back by 0 bases and J by 4 bases. This chain's CDR3 is CASSQDISGGWYEQYF. In DNA form, the CDR3 reads TGCGCCAGCAGCCAAGATATTAGCGGGGGTTGGTACGAGCAGTACTTC.

The table lists this clonotype with a few counts. This sequence joins TRBV12-3 or TRBV12-4 and TRBJ2-7; a weak D match, TRBD1 (6 bases). V was pared by 6 bases and J by 2 bases, with 14 bases between. The CDR3 runs to 14 residues. CDR3 loop: CASSRTALTYEQYF. The CDR3 DNA sequence: TGTGCCAGCAGCCGGACAGCACTAACCTACGAGCAGTACTTC.

The chain recombines TRBV20-1 with TRBJ2-5; TRBD2 matches at 11 bases. Germline V gives CDR1 DFQATT, CDR2 SNEGSKA (reference sequence). The CDR3 runs 14 residues. The ends lost 4 bases at V and 7 bases at J; junction bases unmatched: 8. In DNA, the CDR3 is TGCAGTGCTACCTATAGCGGGGGGGCGCGGACCCAGTACTTC. Its translation is CSATYSGGARTQYF.

This clonotype came up a few times. V is TRBV28 and J is TRBJ1-6; a weak D match, TRBD1 (5 bases). CDR1 MDHEN and CDR2 SYDVKM come from the germline V gene. The length of the CDR3 is 14 residues. Trimming stripped 6 bases from V and 9 bases from J, with 15 bases between. The CDR3 is CASRVDGAGSPLHF. DNA for the CDR3: TGTGCCAGCAGGGTAGATGGGGCAGGTTCACCCCTCCACTTT.

This clonotype was seen a few times. This chain joins TRBV25-1 and TRBJ2-7, with D tentatively TRBD1 (6 bases). CDR3 length: 16 amino acids. V was cut by 3 bases and J by 5 bases, with 20 bases left in between. The V gene's germline CDR1 is MGHDK and CDR2 SYGVNS. In DNA form, the CDR3 reads TGTGCCAGCAGTGACACAGGGAGAGGGATCGTCGACGAGCAGTACTTC. It specifies CASSDTGRGIVDEQYF.

About this clonotype: A read error may produce the germline difference seen at one junction end. J is TRBJ2-3 and V is TRBV5-1; D gene unclear. This CDR3 is built from 15 residues. Germline V CDR1 and CDR2: SGHRS, YFSETQ. CDR3 residues: CASTDLSSGPHTKYF. CDR3 nucleotides: TGCGCCAGCACAGACTTGTCTTCAGGTCCCCATACGAAGTATTTT.

The CDR3 protein is CASSRNRWGRELFF. The DNA for the CDR3 is TGTGCCAGCAGCCGTAACCGATGGGGGAGGGAGCTGTTTTTT. The chain combines TRBV11-2 with TRBJ2-2; the D gene could be TRBD1 or TRBD2 (5 bases each). This CDR3 contains 14 residues. The germline V gene encodes CDR1 SGHAT and CDR2 FQNNGV. Trimming removed 5 bases at V and 9 bases at J, with 16 bases between.

The sample holds a few counts of this clonotype. The gene calls are TRBV6-5 and TRBJ2-5, with no clear D. Germline V lookup: CDR1 MNHEY, CDR2 SVGAGI. The CDR3 sequence is 16 residues long. With 8 bases removed from V and 3 bases from J, the gap between germline ends came to 22 bases. The CDR3 loop is CASYQMGSHTKETQYF. The CDR3 DNA sequence: TGTGCCAGCTACCAGATGGGATCACACACGAAAGAGACCCAGTACTTC.

This clonotype was detected a few times. V gene TRBV6-2 or TRBV6-3 combines with J gene TRBJ2-1; D is unclear. Germline V gene lookup returns CDR1 MNHEY and CDR2 SVGEGT. V lost 3 bases and J lost 7, with 4 bases in between. The CDR3 runs 11 residues. CDR3 bases: TGTGCCAGCAGTTATGCGAATGAGCAGTTCTTC. Residues: CASSYANEQFF.

This clonotype was seen only once. The rearrangement links TRBV5-6 to TRBJ2-7; the D is unclear. CDR1 is SGHDT and CDR2 is YYEEEE in the germline V gene. V dropped 2 bases and J dropped 2 bases, with 14 bases sitting between them. CDR3 length equals 15 residues. CDR3 DNA sequence: TGTGCCAGCAGCTTAATCCGCCTCGTCGCCTACGAGCAGTACTTC. It codes for CASSLIRLVAYEQYF.

V is TRBV6-5 and J is TRBJ1-2, with 9 positions matching TRBD1. The CDR3 is 14 residues long. The germline V gene has CDR1 MNHEY and CDR2 SVGAGI. Unmatched junction bases numbered 5, after V lost 5 bases and J lost 4 bases. CDR3 DNA: TGTGCCAGCAGTGCGGGACAGGGATTCTATGGCTACACCTTC. Residues: CASSAGQGFYGYTF.

The chain uses TRBV4-2 and TRBJ2-5; D uncertain. Trimming left V 6 bases short and J 2 bases short, with 10 bases between. The length of the CDR3 is 13 residues. Germline assignment: CDR1 LGHNA and CDR2 YNFKEQ. CDR3 in DNA: TGTGCCAGCAGGGACGGCTTTCAAGAGACCCAGTACTTC. This sequence encodes CASRDGFQETQYF.

This clonotype has just a few counts. The genes are TRBV7-9 and TRBJ1-2; D may be TRBD1 (6 bases). Trimming removed 4 bases at V and 7 bases at J, with 13 bases between. CDR1 is SEHNR and CDR2 is FQNEAQ in the germline V gene (reference sequence). This CDR3 spans 13 amino acids. This CDR3 is CASSSRDKIGYTF. The CDR3 coding sequence is TGTGCCAGCAGCTCCCGGGACAAAATTGGCTACACCTTC.

A note on this clonotype: One junction end does not reproduce the germline sequence, and a read error may be involved. The chain uses TRBV7-3 and TRBJ2-3; D may match TRBD1 or TRBD2 (6 bases each). In germline, CDR1 is SGHTA, CDR2 FQGTGA. The CDR3 runs to 14 residues. The CDR3 DNA reads TGTTCCAGCAGCCCGAAGGGGGGCGCAGATACGCAGTATTTT. It is translated as CSSSPKGGADTQYF.

The rearrangement links TRBV5-1 to TRBJ2-1; 7 bases align to TRBD2. Germline V gene sequence: CDR1 SGHRS, CDR2 YFSETQ. This CDR3 has 16 residues. V gave up 1 base and J gave up 5 bases; unmatched junction bases: 9. The CDR3 loop is CASSLNPSGTNNEQFF. The CDR3 nucleotides are TGCGCCAGCAGCTTGAACCCGAGCGGGACCAACAATGAGCAGTTCTTC.

Only a few counts were recorded for this clonotype. The chain recombines TRBV6-5 with TRBJ1-3; 8 nucleotides agree with TRBD1. V shed 4 bases, J shed 1 base, and the junction held 3 bases outside the gene matches. The CDR3 is 15 residues long. The germline V gene encodes CDR1 MNHEY and CDR2 SVGAGI. CDR3 in DNA: TGTGCCAGCAGTTCCACAGGGGGATCTGGAAACACCATATATTTT. Translating it yields CASSSTGGSGNTIYF.

This clonotype appeared a few times. V is TRBV7-2 and J is TRBJ2-5; D gene unclear. Trimming stripped 5 bases from V and 5 bases from J, with 21 bases between. The length of the CDR3 is 16 residues. Germline CDR1 SGHTA, CDR2 FQGNSA. The CDR3: CASSTGLGPRWETQYF. In DNA form, the CDR3 reads TGTGCCAGCAGCACGGGCTTAGGACCCCGGTGGGAGACCCAGTACTTC.

This clonotype was recorded at least ten times. The J gene is TRBJ2-2, the V gene TRBV5-1, with 8 bases identical to TRBD2. This CDR3 is 16 amino acids long. The germline V gene has CDR1 SGHRS and CDR2 YFSETQ. J gave up 6 bases and V 4 bases, and 11 bases lay outside the gene matches. The CDR3 DNA follows: TGCGCCAGCAGCCCAGCGGGGGCCGGCGTAGCCGGGGAGCTGTTTTTT. Translation: CASSPAGAGVAGELFF. Filled out from reference TRBV5-1 and TRBJ2-2, the complete variable domain reads KAGVTQTPRYLIKTRGQQVTLSCSPISGHRSVSWYQQTPGQGLQFLFEYFSETQRNKGNFPGRFSGRQFSNSRSEMNVSTLELGDSALYLCASSPAGAGVAGELFFGEGSRLTVL.

This clonotype was seen a handful of times. The chain carries TRBV7-2 and TRBJ2-7; tentatively, D is TRBD1 or TRBD2 (5 bases each). The germline V gene encodes CDR1 SGHTA and CDR2 FQGNSA. V lost 5 bases, J lost 3 bases, and 14 bases lay in between. This CDR3 has 14 residues. The DNA for the CDR3 is TGTGCCAGCAGCCCCGGGACCGCAGGCTACGAGCAGTACTTC. This gives the protein CASSPGTAGYEQYF.

The sample holds many counts of this clonotype. The chain has TRBV5-1 and TRBJ2-3; 7 bases are a match to TRBD2. The V gene end was trimmed by 0 bases and the J gene end by 2 bases; junction bases not matched to a gene: 3. Looked up from germline, CDR1 is SGHRS and CDR2 is YFSETQ. The CDR3 has 15 residues. The CDR3 DNA reads as TGCGCCAGCAGCTTGGTGCGGGGGAACACAGATACGCAGTATTTT. This sequence encodes CASSLVRGNTDTQYF.

CDR3 sequence reads: CASSVGLAGPINNEQFF. The DNA of the CDR3 is TGTGCCAGCAGCGTGGGACTAGCGGGGCCCATTAACAATGAGCAGTTCTTC. V is TRBV7-3 and J is TRBJ2-1, with 13 bases fitting TRBD2. CDR3 length: 17 amino acids. Per the germline V gene, CDR1 is SGHTA and CDR2 is FQGTGA. The J segment lost 5 bases and the V segment lost 5 bases, leaving 9 bases of the junction unmatched.

The count of this clonotype is one. The rearrangement uses TRBV7-2 and TRBJ2-7; weak D call: TRBD2 (5 bases). The CDR3 has 13 amino acids. Germline assignment: CDR1 SGHTA and CDR2 FQGNSA. The V end was cut by 2 bases, the J end by 5 bases, with 10 bases between. The CDR3 spells CASSLNLGDEQYV. Written as DNA, the CDR3 is TGTGCCAGCAGCTTAAATTTGGGAGACGAGCAGTACGTC.

At least ten counts were recorded for this clonotype. The J gene is TRBJ2-1, the V gene TRBV5-5; perhaps D is TRBD1 or TRBD2 (5 bases each). The germline CDR1 and CDR2 sequences are SGHKS and YYEKEE (reference sequence). CDR3 size: 12 residues. Between the trimmed V and J ends, which lost 2 bases and 9 bases, there was a span of 9 bases. CDR3 region: CASSFRAGEQFF. Here the CDR3 DNA reads TGTGCCAGCAGCTTCAGGGCGGGTGAGCAGTTCTTC.

This clonotype came up a few times. The chain couples TRBV18 to TRBJ2-1, with 9 nucleotides matching TRBD2. The germline gives CDR1 KGHSH, CDR2 LQKENI. The CDR3 is made up of 15 amino acids. Germline trimming cut 6 bases from V and 2 bases from J; bases unmatched to any gene: 5. The CDR3 DNA sequence: TGTGCCAGCTCCGCTGCGGGGGGGCCCTACAATGAGCAGTTCTTC. Its translation is CASSAAGGPYNEQFF.

V gene TRBV4-3 combines with J gene TRBJ2-7; tentative D call: TRBD1 (6 bases). Trimming took 1 base from V and 4 from J, leaving 11 bases between them. Germline CDR1 reads LGHNA; CDR2 reads YSLEER. The CDR3 has 14 residues. Here the CDR3 reads CASSQGPQGYEQYF. CDR3 DNA sequence: TGCGCCAGCAGCCAAGGCCCACAGGGATACGAGCAGTACTTC.

This clonotype came up a few times. The chain carries TRBV7-2 and TRBJ2-2; D perhaps matches TRBD2 (6 bases). V lost 1 base and J 5 bases, leaving 14 bases between the germline ends. Germline V CDR1 and CDR2: SGHTA, FQGNSA. The CDR3 is made up of 16 amino acids. For the CDR3, the DNA is TGTGCCAGCAGCTTAGAACCCGGGGGTTGGACCGGGGAGCTGTTTTTT. It codes for CASSLEPGGWTGELFF. Full variable domain (remainder filled in from reference TRBV7-2 and TRBJ2-2): GAGVSQSPSNKVTEKGKDVELRCDPISGHTALYWYRQSLGQGLEFLIYFQGNSAPDKSGLPSDRFSAERTGGSVSTLTIQRTQQEDSAVYLCASSLEPGGWTGELFFGEGSRLTVL.

A note on this clonotype: Sequence at one end of the junction differs from germline and may be a read error. The V gene is TRBV9, the J gene TRBJ2-5; the D gene is possibly TRBD2 (6 bases). The CDR3 covers 14 residues. Germline CDR1 reads SGDLS; CDR2 reads YYNGEE. DNA for the CDR3: TGTGTCAGCAGCGAGGCGGGACTCCAAGAGACCCAGTACTTC. It yields the protein CVSSEAGLQETQYF.

V usage is TRBV2 and J usage is TRBJ2-5; no definite D call. Judging by the DNA end, TRBJ2-1 fits better; the J call may be wrong. The CDR3 length is 13 residues. Germline V gene sequence: CDR1 SNHLY, CDR2 FYNNEI. The CDR3 spells CASNPSVYNEQFF. CDR3 DNA sequence: TGTGCCAGCAACCCTTCAGTTTACAATGAGCAGTTCTTC.